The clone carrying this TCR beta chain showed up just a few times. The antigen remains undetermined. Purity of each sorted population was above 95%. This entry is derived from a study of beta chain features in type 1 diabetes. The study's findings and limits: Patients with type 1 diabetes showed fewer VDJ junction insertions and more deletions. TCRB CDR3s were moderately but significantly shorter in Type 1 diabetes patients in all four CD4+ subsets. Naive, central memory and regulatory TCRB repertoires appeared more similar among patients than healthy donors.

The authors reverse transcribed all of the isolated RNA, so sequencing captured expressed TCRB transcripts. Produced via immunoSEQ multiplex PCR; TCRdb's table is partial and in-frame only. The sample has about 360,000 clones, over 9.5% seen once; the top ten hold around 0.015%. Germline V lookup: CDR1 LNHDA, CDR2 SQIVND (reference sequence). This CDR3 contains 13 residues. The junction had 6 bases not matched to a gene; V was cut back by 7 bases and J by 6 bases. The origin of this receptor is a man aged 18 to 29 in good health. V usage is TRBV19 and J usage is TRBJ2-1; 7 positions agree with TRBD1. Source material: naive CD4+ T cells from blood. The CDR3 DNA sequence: TGTGCCAGTACCCGGGACAGCATCAATGAGCAGTTCTTC. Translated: CASTRDSINEQFF.